The rows below give T cell receptor beta chains drawn from one sample of a study of long-term antiretroviral therapy in people with HIV. Data came from immunoSEQ multiplex PCR; TCRdb stores just in-frame clones and leaves some out. The sample has about 28,000 clones; roughly 89% are singletons. Sample: unsorted PBMCs, taken 1.8 years after starting antiretroviral therapy. These receptors originate from a woman younger than 35 with HIV. CDR3s include the opening cysteine and the closing phenylalanine or tryptophan. The D gene is left open where the match is weak. Rows give clone size only sometimes, using once, few, many, or a class for an expanded clone.

CDR3: CASSTTGTRPSSGNTIYF
DNA: TGTGCCAGCAGTACGACGGGTACCAGGCCAAGCTCTGGAAACACCATATATTTT
V: TRBV7-2
size: .
length: 18
J: TRBJ1-3
D: .

CDR3: CASSPADSPLPYEQYF
DNA: TGTGCCAGCTCACCCGCAGACAGTCCCCTGCCCTACGAGCAGTACTTC
V: TRBV18
size: .
length: 16
J: TRBJ2-7
D: .

CDR3: CASGGQGKPQHF
DNA: TGTGCTAGTGGTGGCCAGGGGAAGCCCCAGCATTTT
V: TRBV12-5
size: .
length: 12
J: TRBJ1-5
D: .

CDR3: CASSRDHTYNEQFF
DNA: TGTGCCAGCAGCCGGGACCACACCTACAATGAGCAGTTCTTC
V: TRBV27
size: .
length: 14
J: TRBJ2-1
D: .

CDR3: CASSLSASPTYEQYF
DNA: TGTGCCAGCTCACTCTCAGCGTCACCTACCTACGAGCAGTACTTC
V: TRBV18
size: .
length: 15
J: TRBJ2-7
D: .

CDR3: CASRRAGGYGYTF
DNA: TGTGCCAGCAGACGTGCTGGCGGCTATGGCTACACCTTC
V: TRBV6-5
size: .
length: 13
J: TRBJ1-2
D: .

CDR3: CASSLALSTQYF
DNA: TGTGCCAGCAGCTTAGCTCTTAGTACGCAGTATTTT
V: TRBV7-2
size: .
length: 12
J: TRBJ2-3
D: .

CDR3: CASSEQSSTEAFF
DNA: TGTGCCAGTAGTGAACAGTCAAGCACTGAAGCTTTCTTT
V: TRBV19
size: .
length: 13
J: TRBJ1-1
D: .

CDR3: CASSYSGGQNYGYTF
DNA: TGTGCCAGCAGTTACAGTGGCGGACAGAACTATGGCTACACCTTC
V: TRBV6-6
size: .
length: 15
J: TRBJ1-2
D: .

CDR3: CASRRETNTGELFF
DNA: TGTGCCAGCCGGAGGGAAACGAACACCGGGGAGCTGTTTTTT
V: TRBV2
size: .
length: 14
J: TRBJ2-2
D: .

CDR3: CASSLVLGDGAFF
DNA: TGTGCCAGCAGCTTAGTTTTGGGAGACGGAGCTTTCTTT
V: TRBV7-2
size: .
length: 13
J: TRBJ1-1
D: .

CDR3: CASSVRPGSSNTGELFF
DNA: TGTGCCAGCAGCGTACGTCCCGGGTCTAGCAACACCGGGGAGCTGTTTTTT
V: TRBV9
size: .
length: 17
J: TRBJ2-2
D: .

CDR3: CASSRRDTYEQYF
DNA: TGTGCCAGCAGCCGCCGGGACACCTACGAGCAGTACTTC
V: TRBV6-6
size: .
length: 13
J: TRBJ2-7
D: .

CDR3: CASSLPGTDYEQYF
DNA: TGCGCCAGCAGCCTCCCCGGGACGGACTACGAGCAGTACTTC
V: TRBV4-1
size: .
length: 14
J: TRBJ2-7
D: .

CDR3: CASSIDRGPRFF
DNA: TGTGCCAGTAGTATAGATCGGGGCCCCCGGTTCTTC
V: TRBV19
size: .
length: 12
J: TRBJ2-1
D: .

CDR3: CASGPAGGGGNNEQFF
DNA: TGTGCCAGCGGCCCGGCGGGGGGAGGCGGGAACAATGAGCAGTTCTTC
V: TRBV27
size: .
length: 16
J: TRBJ2-1
D: TRBD2

CDR3: CASSWRQGRTSGFYTGELFF
DNA: TGCGCCAGCAGCTGGAGGCAGGGCAGGACTAGCGGGTTTTACACCGGGGAGCTGTTTTTT
V: TRBV5-1
size: once
length: 20
J: TRBJ2-2
D: TRBD2

CDR3: CASSVGNNQPQHF
DNA: TGTGCCAGCAGCGTAGGAAACAATCAGCCCCAGCATTTT
V: TRBV9
size: .
length: 13
J: TRBJ1-5
D: .

CDR3: CAIRRVLASNTGELFF
DNA: TGTGCCATCAGAAGAGTCCTAGCGTCGAACACCGGGGAGCTGTTTTTT
V: TRBV10-3
size: .
length: 16
J: TRBJ2-2
D: .

CDR3: CASSLTRTGNSYEQYF
DNA: TGTGCCAGCAGCTTAACCCGGACAGGTAACTCCTACGAGCAGTACTTC
V: TRBV7-2
size: .
length: 16
J: TRBJ2-7
D: TRBD1

CDR3: CASSLKLAGASQYF
DNA: TGTGCCAGCAGCTTGAAACTAGCGGGAGCGTCCCAGTACTTC
V: TRBV5-6
size: .
length: 14
J: TRBJ2-5
D: TRBD2

CDR3: CASSQGSGARGGELFF
DNA: TGTGCCAGCAGCCAGGGGTCGGGGGCGCGAGGCGGGGAGCTGTTTTTT
V: TRBV7-2
size: .
length: 16
J: TRBJ2-2
D: .

CDR3: CASSESHFTF
DNA: TGTGCCAGCAGTGAGAGTCACTTCACCTTC
V: TRBV25-1
size: few
length: 10
J: TRBJ1-2
D: .

CDR3: CATINRGPAQNEQYF
DNA: TGTGCCACAATAAATCGCGGACCGGCCCAGAACGAGCAGTACTTC
V: TRBV28
size: .
length: 15
J: TRBJ2-7
D: .

CDR3: CASRTPSGPPIEAFF
DNA: TGTGCCAGCAGGACCCCATCGGGACCCCCGATTGAAGCTTTCTTT
V: TRBV7-9
size: .
length: 15
J: TRBJ1-1
D: .

CDR3: CASSFGLAGGGAKNIQYF
DNA: TGTGCCAGCAGCTTTGGGCTAGCGGGAGGTGGTGCCAAAAACATTCAGTACTTC
V: TRBV5-4
size: .
length: 18
J: TRBJ2-4
D: TRBD2

CDR3: CASSHKRENTEAFF
DNA: TGTGCCAGCAGCCATAAGAGGGAGAACACTGAAGCTTTCTTT
V: TRBV7-6
size: .
length: 14
J: TRBJ1-1
D: .

CDR3: CASSEGSGGIYEQFF
DNA: TGTGCCAGCAGTGAAGGCTCAGGGGGCATATATGAGCAGTTCTTC
V: TRBV25-1
size: .
length: 15
J: TRBJ2-1
D: TRBD1

CDR3: CAISEGNTIYF
DNA: TGTGCCATCAGTGAGGGAAACACCATATATTTT
V: TRBV10-3
size: .
length: 11
J: TRBJ1-3
D: .

CDR3: CASSQGGINYGAYEQYF
DNA: TGTGCCAGCAGCCAGGGGGGCATTAACTACGGAGCCTACGAGCAGTACTTC
V: TRBV7-8
size: .
length: 17
J: TRBJ2-7
D: .

CDR3: CASSPDRGNEKLFF
DNA: TGCGCCAGCAGCCCGGACAGGGGAAATGAAAAACTGTTTTTT
V: TRBV5-1
size: once
length: 14
J: TRBJ1-4
D: TRBD1

CDR3: CASSALHRGMNTEAFF
DNA: TGTGCCAGCAGTGCGCTCCACAGGGGTATGAACACTGAAGCTTTCTTT
V: TRBV6-1
size: once
length: 16
J: TRBJ1-1
D: TRBD1

CDR3: CASSYTPAATYEQYF
DNA: TGCGCCAGCAGCTATACCCCTGCCGCTACCTACGAGCAGTACTTC
V: TRBV5-1
size: .
length: 15
J: TRBJ2-7
D: .

CDR3: CASSMGEETQYF
DNA: TGTGCCAGTAGTATGGGGGAAGAGACCCAGTACTTC
V: TRBV19
size: .
length: 12
J: TRBJ2-5
D: .

CDR3: CASSLGLAGNEQFF
DNA: TGTGCCAGCAGCTTAGGGCTAGCCGGCAATGAGCAGTTCTTC
V: TRBV7-9
size: once
length: 14
J: TRBJ2-1
D: .

CDR3: CASRLTGGVLQETQYF
DNA: TGTGCCAGCAGGCTCACAGGGGGCGTTCTCCAAGAGACCCAGTACTTC
V: TRBV7-9
size: .
length: 16
J: TRBJ2-5
D: TRBD1

CDR3: CASSYLQGMNTEAFF
DNA: TGTGCCAGCAGTTACTTACAGGGCATGAACACTGAAGCTTTCTTT
V: TRBV6-5
size: .
length: 15
J: TRBJ1-1
D: .

CDR3: CSVENRPAGELFF
DNA: TGCAGCGTTGAAAACAGGCCAGCCGGGGAGCTGTTTTTT
V: TRBV29-1
size: .
length: 13
J: TRBJ2-2
D: .

CDR3: CATSRDRTVPNQPQHF
DNA: TGTGCCACCAGCAGAGATAGGACAGTACCCAATCAGCCCCAGCATTTT
V: TRBV15
size: .
length: 16
J: TRBJ1-5
D: .

CDR3: CASSRGRNTEAFF
DNA: TGTGCCAGCAGTCGCGGGAGGAACACTGAAGCTTTCTTT
V: TRBV6-5
size: .
length: 13
J: TRBJ1-1
D: .